The 26 T cell receptor beta chains below come from one sample, sequenced in a study of beta chain features in type 1 diabetes. Every isolated RNA sample was fully reverse transcribed, so sequencing captured expressed TCRB transcripts. Generated by immunoSEQ multiplex PCR, the TCRdb table keeps only in-frame clones and is missing some. The sample shows almost 350,000 clones, roughly 21% of them seen only once. The source material was naive CD4+ T cells from blood. The origin of the receptors is a woman between 18 and 29 years old in good health.

The chain is built from TRBV7-3 and TRBJ2-7; tentatively, D is TRBD2 (6 bases). Germline V gene data show CDR1 as SGHTA and CDR2 as FQGTGA. The V and J ends lost 4 bases and 6 bases respectively, with 13 bases between them. The CDR3 consists of 13 residues. The CDR3: CASSSRRGTEQYF. The DNA of the CDR3 is TGTGCCAGCAGCTCCCGGCGGGGAACCGAGCAGTACTTC.

The chain combines TRBV28 with TRBJ1-1; 8 nucleotides align to TRBD1. The J segment lost 6 bases and the V segment lost 5 bases, leaving 8 bases of the junction unmatched. The CDR3 covers 14 residues. CDR1 is MDHEN, CDR2 SYDVKM, per germline. CDR3 residues: CASSLLPGGAEAFF. The CDR3 nucleotides read TGTGCCAGCAGTCTGCTCCCAGGGGGCGCTGAAGCTTTCTTT.

The chain couples TRBV6-5 to TRBJ2-7, with 8 bases aligning to TRBD2. V shed 0 bases, J shed 4 bases, and the junction held 5 bases outside the gene matches. The germline gives CDR1 MNHEY, CDR2 SVGAGI. The CDR3 spans 15 residues. CDR3: CASSYSTGGPYEQYF. The CDR3 coding sequence is TGTGCCAGCAGTTACTCTACGGGAGGGCCGTACGAGCAGTACTTC.

This sequence joins TRBV7-2 and TRBJ2-5; 9 positions agree with TRBD1. Germline V CDR1 and CDR2: SGHTA, FQGNSA. This CDR3 contains 15 residues. With 6 bases clipped from V and 5 bases from J, the junction kept 10 bases outside the gene matches. CDR3 sequence: CASSFQQGAFETQYF. The DNA for the CDR3 is TGTGCCAGCAGTTTCCAACAGGGGGCCTTTGAGACCCAGTACTTC. Full variable domain (rest looked up from reference TRBV7-2 and TRBJ2-5): GAGVSQSPSNKVTEKGKDVELRCDPISGHTALYWYRQSLGQGLEFLIYFQGNSAPDKSGLPSDRFSAERTGGSVSTLTIQRTQQEDSAVYLCASSFQQGAFETQYFGPGTRLLVL.

This chain links TRBV2 with TRBJ2-1; D possibly corresponds to TRBD2 (5 bases). Germline lookup yields CDR1 SNHLY and CDR2 FYNNEI. CDR3 length: 12 residues. V lost 7 bases and J 8 bases, leaving 12 bases between the germline ends. The CDR3 DNA is TGTGCCAGCACAACCACCGGGGATGAGCAGTTCTTC. Amino acids: CASTTTGDEQFF.

This clone was counted a few times. CDR3 region: CASSTRHDSYEQYF. CDR3 nucleotide sequence: TGTGCCAGTAGTACCAGACACGACTCCTACGAGCAGTACTTC. V is TRBV19 and J is TRBJ2-7; D is unclear. The V gene lost 4 bases and the J gene lost 0 bases, with 10 bases spanning the gap. The CDR3 extends over 14 amino acids. Germline V CDR1 and CDR2: LNHDA, SQIVND (reference sequence).

The chain joins TRBV5-1 to TRBJ2-3; the D gene is possibly TRBD1 (5 bases). Trimming cost V 4 bases and J 2 bases, with 8 bases left between them. CDR1 is SGHRS, CDR2 YFSETQ, per germline. This CDR3 is built from 13 residues. The CDR3 region has the DNA TGCGCCAGCAGCCCGACAGCCACAGATACGCAGTATTTT. This codes for CASSPTATDTQYF.

This sequence joins TRBV4-2 and TRBJ2-3; 8 positions agree with TRBD2. Germline lookup yields CDR1 LGHNA and CDR2 YNFKEQ. V dropped 1 base and J dropped 2; count of bases not matched to a gene: 8. This CDR3 contains 17 residues. As DNA, the CDR3 is TGTGCCAGCAGCCAAGGACGGCTAGCGGGTTTCACAGATACGCAGTATTTT. Residues: CASSQGRLAGFTDTQYF.

The genes are TRBV5-4 and TRBJ1-2; TRBD1 might be the D (6 bases). Germline values: CDR1 SGHNT, CDR2 YYREEE (reference sequence). V was pared by 0 bases and J by 8 bases, with 17 bases between. The CDR3 runs 15 residues. CDR3 sequence reads: CASSLAQGPTQGYTF. The CDR3 coding sequence is TGTGCCAGCAGCTTGGCCCAGGGGCCTACCCAGGGCTACACCTTC.

V is TRBV7-8 and J is TRBJ1-5; TRBD1 is a possible D gene (6 bases). Per germline, CDR1 SGHVS and CDR2 FQNEAQ. V gave up 2 bases and J gave up 7 bases, with 12 bases separating them. CDR3 length: 14 residues. The CDR3, as DNA: TGTGCCAGCAGCTTACTCGTCAGGGGCCAGCCCCAGCATTTT. It yields the protein CASSLLVRGQPQHF. Looking up the rest from reference TRBV7-8 and TRBJ1-5 gives the full variable domain: GAGVSQSPRYKVAKRGQDVALRCDPISGHVSLFWYQQALGQGPEFLTYFQNEAQLDKSGLPSDRFFAERPEGSVSTLKIQRTQQEDSAVYLCASSLLVRGQPQHFGDGTRLSIL.

The CDR3 region has the DNA TGCAGCGTTGAAGAGGGACTTGGGACAGGGCGGGGAAATGGCTACACCTTC. As protein: CSVEEGLGTGRGNGYTF. V is TRBV29-1 and J is TRBJ1-2; TRBD1 matches at 9 bases. V dropped 0 bases and J dropped 6; count of bases not matched to a gene: 14. This CDR3 is 17 amino acids long. CDR1 SQVTM and CDR2 ANQGSEA come from the germline V gene.

The rearrangement links TRBV11-3 to TRBJ1-1, with D possibly TRBD1 on 5 matching bases. The CDR3 has 13 amino acids. V dropped 4 bases and J dropped 3 bases, with 9 bases sitting between them. Germline lookup yields CDR1 SGHNT and CDR2 YENEEA. The CDR3 DNA reads as TGTGCCAGCAGCTACACAGGTGACACTGAAGCTTTCTTT. Its protein is CASSYTGDTEAFF.

The chain links TRBV5-1 to TRBJ2-5; D is possibly TRBD1 (5 bases). The CDR3 sequence is 13 residues long. V was clipped by 2 bases and J by 5 bases, with 10 bases between them. Germline loops: CDR1 SGHRS, CDR2 YFSETQ. CDR3 nucleotides: TGCGCCAGCAGCTTCAGGGCGTCTGAGACCCAGTACTTC. It specifies CASSFRASETQYF.

This clone was seen a few times. This chain links TRBV4-1 with TRBJ1-2; 9 positions agree with TRBD1. The CDR3 loop spans 15 amino acids. Germline-derived CDR1 and CDR2 are MGHRA and YSYEKL. Trimming cost V 3 bases and J 6 bases; bases outside gene matches: 8. The CDR3 loop is CASSQILDRGDGYTF. The CDR3 nucleotides are TGCGCCAGCAGCCAGATCCTGGACAGGGGAGATGGCTACACCTTC.

This clone was seen only a few times. This chain joins TRBV19 and TRBJ2-4; D gene uncertain. The CDR3 covers 15 residues. The V gene's germline CDR1 is LNHDA and CDR2 SQIVND (reference sequence). The ends were cut back, 0 bases at V and 0 bases at J, with 6 bases in the middle. As DNA, the CDR3 is TGTGCCAGTAGTATAGATCTATTAGCCAAAAACATTCAGTACTTC. As protein: CASSIDLLAKNIQYF.

The chain combines TRBV11-2 with TRBJ2-5, with no clear D. CDR1 is SGHAT, CDR2 FQNNGV, per germline. This CDR3 region has 15 residues. V gave up 3 bases and J gave up 0 bases, with 11 bases separating them. Written as DNA, the CDR3 is TGTGCCAGCAGCTTTAGATTCTCCTACCAAGAGACCCAGTACTTC. This translates into CASSFRFSYQETQYF. The full variable domain, with the rest looked up from reference TRBV11-2 and TRBJ2-5, is EAGVAQSPRYKIIEKRQSVAFWCNPISGHATLYWYQQILGQGPKLLIQFQNNGVVDDSQLPKDRFSAERLKGVDSTLKIQPAKLEDSAVYLCASSFRFSYQETQYFGPGTRLLVL.

This clone was seen a few times. This chain links TRBV4-3 with TRBJ1-2, with D unclear. This CDR3 has 14 amino acids. CDR1 and CDR2 (germline): LGHNA, YSLEER. Trimming cost V 0 bases and J 1 base, with 6 bases left between them. The CDR3, as DNA: TGCGCCAGCAGCCAAGACTACGGTAACTATGGCTACACCTTC. It specifies CASSQDYGNYGYTF.

The genes are TRBV18 and TRBJ1-5, with TRBD1 identical over 10 bases. Germline V gene data show CDR1 as KGHSH and CDR2 as LQKENI. The length of the CDR3 is 14 residues. V lost 4 bases, J lost 7 bases, and 4 bases stayed unmatched. The CDR3 sequence is CASSLTGGRQPQHF. The CDR3 region has the DNA TGTGCCAGCTCACTGACAGGGGGCAGACAGCCCCAGCATTTT.

The rearrangement uses TRBV5-1 and TRBJ2-2; 9 bases are a match to TRBD1. Germline V gene lookup returns CDR1 SGHRS and CDR2 YFSETQ. The V and J ends lost 0 bases and 3 bases, in that order; junction bases with no gene match: 0. The CDR3 extends over 15 amino acids. As DNA, the CDR3 is TGCGCCAGCAGCTTGGGGGACAGGGACACCGGGGAGCTGTTTTTT. The encoded protein is CASSLGDRDTGELFF.

The rearrangement uses TRBV7-2 and TRBJ2-7, with 9 bases lining up with TRBD2. The V gene end was trimmed by 2 bases and the J gene end by 3 bases; junction bases not matched to a gene: 5. Germline V CDR1 and CDR2: SGHTA, FQGNSA. This CDR3 comprises 15 residues. The CDR3 sequence is CASSLRSGGNYEQYF. CDR3 DNA sequence: TGTGCCAGCAGCTTAAGGAGCGGGGGGAACTACGAGCAGTACTTC. Using reference TRBV7-2 and TRBJ2-7 for the parts outside the CDR3, the full variable domain is GAGVSQSPSNKVTEKGKDVELRCDPISGHTALYWYRQSLGQGLEFLIYFQGNSAPDKSGLPSDRFSAERTGGSVSTLTIQRTQQEDSAVYLCASSLRSGGNYEQYFGPGTRLTVT.

V usage is TRBV28 and J usage is TRBJ2-5; D gene unclear. The CDR3 is 12 residues long. CDR1 and CDR2 (germline): MDHEN, SYDVKM. V was trimmed by 6 bases and J by 1 base, leaving 6 bases between them. For the CDR3, the DNA is TGTGCCAGCAGGGCCGCCCAAGAGACCCAGTACTTC. It is translated as CASRAAQETQYF.

The gene calls are TRBV29-1 and TRBJ2-3; 8 bases agree with TRBD2. V lost 7 bases to trimming and J lost 6 bases; unmatched junction nucleotides: 18. Germline values: CDR1 SQVTM, CDR2 ANQGSEA. This CDR3 has 16 residues. The CDR3 sequence: CSAPPGGSGEGDTQYF. In DNA form, the CDR3 reads TGCAGCGCACCTCCCGGGGGTAGCGGGGAGGGGGATACGCAGTATTTT.

The chain uses TRBV6-6 and TRBJ2-7; 7 positions match TRBD1. The junction had 5 bases not matched to a gene; V was cut back by 0 bases and J by 9 bases. The CDR3 covers 13 residues. Germline CDR1 reads MNHNY; CDR2 reads SVGAGI (reference sequence). As DNA, the CDR3 is TGTGCCAGCAGTTACTCGACAGGGCCGGGGCAGTACTTC. Translation gives CASSYSTGPGQYF.

This clone showed up just a few times. In DNA form, the CDR3 reads TGTGCCAGCAGTGAATATAGGGCTAGCCTAAGCACAGATACGCAGTATTTT. Translation: CASSEYRASLSTDTQYF. The chain combines TRBV25-1 with TRBJ2-3, with a tentative D call TRBD2 (5 bases). The CDR3 is made up of 17 amino acids. The germline V gene has CDR1 MGHDK and CDR2 SYGVNS. V lost 0 bases to trimming and J lost 0 bases, with 13 bases between them.

In its sample, this clone was seen a few times. The chain is built from TRBV6-6 and TRBJ2-7; TRBD2 might be the D (6 bases). Germline V gene data show CDR1 as MNHNY and CDR2 as SVGAGI (reference sequence). CDR3 size: 15 residues. V lost 4 bases to trimming and J lost 0 bases, with 13 bases between them. CDR3: CASSLREPSSYEQYF. The DNA for the CDR3 is TGTGCCAGCAGTTTGCGGGAACCCAGCTCCTACGAGCAGTACTTC.

The chain links TRBV4-1 to TRBJ2-5, with TRBD2 as a possible D gene (5 bases). Per the germline V gene, CDR1 is MGHRA and CDR2 is YSYEKL. This CDR3 contains 17 residues. Trimming stripped 0 bases from V and 2 bases from J, with 16 bases between. CDR3 residues: CASSQDLQRTAQETQYF. The CDR3 DNA is TGCGCCAGCAGCCAAGATCTACAGAGGACTGCGCAAGAGACCCAGTACTTC.